Below are 26 T cell receptor beta chains sequenced from a single sample in a study of cytomegalovirus exposure and HLA in healthy donors (TCRdb year 2017). The protocol used for the library was the immunoSEQ multiplex PCR assay. A mixture of 60 forward primers for TCR Vbeta segments and 13 reverse primers for TCR Jbeta segments was used in the multiplex PCR. Sourced from immuneACCESS, this table was stored by TCRdb with only in-frame sequences that have V and J called. A share of the clones is absent; for the studies checked, an unresolved V gene accounts for under half, and the remainder has no known explanation. Here the sample has around 120,000 clones; approximately 80% occur a single time. Around 2.7% of the sample is in the top ten clones. Specimen: PBMCs. The receptors here all came from a woman aged 35 to 49 in good health and CMV-seropositive.

The chain is built from TRBV9 and TRBJ2-2, with 7 nucleotides matching TRBD2. Germline CDR1 reads SGDLS; CDR2 reads YYNGEE. The CDR3 runs 16 residues. V lost 4 bases and J lost 4; bases outside the gene matches: 10. CDR3: CASSPPTSPSTGELFF. The CDR3 DNA reads TGTGCCAGCAGCCCTCCGACTAGCCCGAGCACCGGGGAGCTGTTTTTT.

The chain recombines TRBV9 with TRBJ2-7, with D tentatively TRBD2 (5 bases). In germline, CDR1 is SGDLS, CDR2 YYNGEE. V was cut by 4 bases and J by 1 base, with 12 bases left in between. There are 14 residues in the CDR3. The CDR3 spells CASSPDWTSYEQYF. In nucleotides, the CDR3 is TGTGCCAGCAGCCCGGACTGGACGTCCTACGAGCAGTACTTC. The whole variable domain, remainder taken from reference TRBV9 and TRBJ2-7, is DSGVTQTPKHLITATGQRVTLRCSPRSGDLSVYWYQQSLDQGLQFLIQYYNGEERAKGNILERFSAQQFPDLHSELNLSSLELGDSALYFCASSPDWTSYEQYFGPGTRLTVT.

This chain uses TRBV27 with TRBJ2-7; TRBD1 agrees at 7 bases. The CDR3 has 17 amino acids. The germline V gene encodes CDR1 MNHEY and CDR2 SMNVEV (reference sequence). V trimming: 2 bases; J trimming: 3 bases; junction bases outside the gene matches: 13. CDR3 DNA: TGTGCCAGCAGTTTAAAACCACCCGGGACAGAAATCTACGAGCAGTACTTC. Translation gives CASSLKPPGTEIYEQYF.

The chain carries TRBV5-1 and TRBJ2-3; TRBD2 might be the D (6 bases). The CDR3 has 15 residues. Germline V gene lookup returns CDR1 SGHRS and CDR2 YFSETQ. The V gene lost 7 bases and the J gene lost 0 bases, with 15 bases spanning the gap. CDR3 sequence reads: CASLMAGKSTDTQYF. Here the CDR3 DNA reads TGCGCCAGCCTAATGGCGGGGAAGAGCACAGATACGCAGTATTTT.

For this clone: Different DNA sequences within this sample yield the same CDR3. The V and J genes are TRBV5-1 and TRBJ2-5; 10 bases map to TRBD2. CDR1 and CDR2 from the germline V gene are SGHRS and YFSETQ. V shed 0 bases and J 5 bases; nucleotides not matched to a gene: 4. The CDR3 is made up of 15 amino acids. The CDR3 sequence is CASSLGLAGVETQYF. The CDR3 nucleotides are TGCGCCAGCAGCTTGGGGCTAGCGGGGGTCGAGACCCAGTACTTC.

The V call is TRBV5-1, the J call TRBJ1-6; no firm D call. Trimming removed 5 bases at V and 7 bases at J, with 13 bases between. This CDR3 has 14 residues. Germline V gene lookup returns CDR1 SGHRS and CDR2 YFSETQ. Here the CDR3 DNA reads TGCGCCAGCAGTTTAGGACTTCTCAATTCACCCCTCCACTTT. This gives the protein CASSLGLLNSPLHF.

About this clone itself: One end of the junction is discordant with germline, which a read error may explain. The chain uses TRBV6-5 and TRBJ1-1, with TRBD1 as a possible D gene (6 bases). In germline, CDR1 is MNHEY, CDR2 SVGAGI. The CDR3 consists of 14 residues. The CDR3 is CAGSYSRGGTEAFF. The CDR3 DNA sequence: TGTGCCGGCAGTTACTCCCGAGGGGGCACTGAAGCTTTCTTT.

This chain uses TRBV4-1 with TRBJ2-7; 7 bases fit TRBD1. The V and J ends lost 4 bases and 2 bases, in that order; junction bases with no gene match: 5. CDR1 and CDR2 from the germline V gene are MGHRA and YSYEKL. The CDR3 runs to 14 residues. CDR3 sequence: CASSPRTGTYEQYF. The CDR3 nucleotides read TGCGCCAGCAGCCCCCGGACAGGAACCTACGAGCAGTACTTC.

The chain joins TRBV27 to TRBJ1-5, with D possibly being TRBD1 (6 bases). V lost 2 bases to trimming and J lost 3 bases, with 11 bases between them. The CDR3 loop spans 15 amino acids. In germline, CDR1 is MNHEY, CDR2 SMNVEV (reference sequence). The CDR3 sequence is CASSLNRDYNQPQHF. In DNA form, the CDR3 reads TGTGCCAGCAGTTTAAACAGGGACTACAATCAGCCCCAGCATTTT.

V usage is TRBV30 and J usage is TRBJ2-7, with TRBD1 identical over 7 bases. The CDR3 is made up of 14 amino acids. The V gene's germline CDR1 is GTSNPN and CDR2 SVGIG (reference sequence). J was trimmed by 2 bases and V by 2 bases; bases with no gene match: 6. The CDR3 sequence is CAWSLGTVPYEQYF. CDR3 DNA sequence: TGTGCCTGGAGTCTAGGGACAGTACCCTACGAGCAGTACTTC.

CDR3 in DNA: TGTGCCAGTAGTATGAGGCCGGGACAGCCCACGAGACTCGGGAACACCATATATTTT. This codes for CASSMRPGQPTRLGNTIYF. V gene TRBV19 combines with J gene TRBJ1-3; 7 nucleotides line up with TRBD1. V trimming: 3 bases; J trimming: 7 bases; junction bases outside the gene matches: 21. Germline CDR1 and CDR2: LNHDA and SQIVND (reference sequence). The CDR3 totals 19 residues.

V and J are TRBV9 and TRBJ1-2, with 8 nucleotides matching TRBD1. Germline trimming cut 3 bases from V and 8 bases from J; bases unmatched to any gene: 18. This CDR3 is built from 17 residues. Per germline, CDR1 SGDLS and CDR2 YYNGEE. CDR3 residues: CASSGGKRDRPRDGYTF. The CDR3 coding sequence is TGTGCCAGCAGCGGAGGGAAGCGGGACAGGCCTCGGGACGGCTACACCTTC.

This chain uses TRBV5-4 with TRBJ2-5, with D tentatively TRBD1 (8 bases). Per the germline V gene, CDR1 is SGHNT and CDR2 is YYREEE (reference sequence). CDR3 length: 13 amino acids. The V gene lost 8 bases and the J gene lost 5 bases, with 16 bases spanning the gap. CDR3 coding DNA: TGTGCCAGTTCGACAGGGGAGGGGGAGACCCAGTACTTC. Its protein is CASSTGEGETQYF.

The genes are TRBV7-3 and TRBJ2-5; maybe TRBD2 (7 bases). V was cut by 5 bases and J by 1 base, with 14 bases left in between. The length of the CDR3 is 15 residues. The V gene's germline CDR1 is SGHTA and CDR2 FQGTGA. In DNA form, the CDR3 reads TGTGCCAGCAGCCCAAGAGGGGGGGCCCAAGAGACCCAGTACTTC. Translated, it gives CASSPRGGAQETQYF. Combining the CDR3 with reference TRBV7-3 and TRBJ2-5 gives the whole variable domain GAGVSQTPSNKVTEKGKYVELRCDPISGHTALYWYRQSLGQGPEFLIYFQGTGAADDSGLPNDRFFAVRPEGSVSTLKIQRTERGDSAVYLCASSPRGGAQETQYFGPGTRLLVL.

In its sample, this clone was seen a few times. The genes are TRBV4-2 and TRBJ2-1, with no clear D. The CDR3 consists of 15 residues. The germline V gene has CDR1 LGHNA and CDR2 YNFKEQ. V lost 0 bases, J lost 5 bases, and 11 bases lay in between. CDR3 sequence (DNA): TGTGCCAGCAGCCAAGAAGTAGCCGCAGACAATGAGCAGTTCTTC. Translated, it gives CASSQEVAADNEQFF.

The J gene is TRBJ1-3, the V gene TRBV6-5, with unresolved D. Germline CDR1 reads MNHEY; CDR2 reads SVGAGI. This CDR3 has 16 residues. Between the trimmed V and J ends, which lost 0 bases and 0 bases, there was a span of 9 bases. This chain's CDR3 is CASSYSSRSSGNTIYF. DNA of the CDR3: TGTGCCAGCAGTTACTCGAGTCGGAGCTCTGGAAACACCATATATTTT.

V gene TRBV5-8 combines with J gene TRBJ1-1; maybe TRBD1 (5 bases). CDR3 length: 13 residues. Trimming stripped 4 bases from V and 4 bases from J, with 11 bases between. Germline V gives CDR1 SGHTS, CDR2 YDEGEE. This CDR3 reads CASSLQGGTEAFF. In DNA, the CDR3 is TGTGCCAGCAGCCTCCAGGGCGGCACTGAAGCTTTCTTT.

J is TRBJ2-6 and V is TRBV4-2; tentative D call: TRBD1 (5 bases). With 1 base removed from V and 2 bases from J, the gap between germline ends came to 6 bases. The CDR3 contains 15 residues. Germline V gene sequence: CDR1 LGHNA, CDR2 YNFKEQ. CDR3 nucleotide sequence: TGTGCCAGCAGCCAAGGGGGCGCTGGGGCCAACGTCCTGACTTTC. Its protein is CASSQGGAGANVLTF.

This chain's CDR3 is CASTGQHGGYTF. In DNA form, the CDR3 reads TGTGCCAGCACCGGACAGCATGGAGGCTACACCTTC. The chain is built from TRBV6-5 and TRBJ1-2; D might be TRBD1 (6 bases). V gave up 7 bases and J gave up 8 bases, with 14 bases separating them. Per germline, CDR1 MNHEY and CDR2 SVGAGI. CDR3 size: 12 residues.

This clone was recorded once. This sequence joins TRBV5-6 and TRBJ1-2; perhaps TRBD1 as D (6 bases). CDR3 length: 15 residues. Germline V gene lookup returns CDR1 SGHDT and CDR2 YYEEEE. V was shortened by 2 bases and J by 3 bases, with 14 bases between the two germline ends. Written as DNA, the CDR3 is TGTGCCAGCAGCTTTACCCCCCACAGGGACTATGGCTACACCTTC. Protein product: CASSFTPHRDYGYTF.

The V gene is TRBV5-1, the J gene TRBJ2-5; 8 bases agree with TRBD2. The CDR3 is made up of 15 amino acids. Germline V gives CDR1 SGHRS, CDR2 YFSETQ. Unmatched junction bases numbered 6, after V lost 0 bases and J lost 5 bases. Here the CDR3 reads CASSLGRTGGETQYF. CDR3 coding DNA: TGCGCCAGCAGCTTGGGACGGACGGGGGGGGAGACCCAGTACTTC.

V and J are TRBV7-2 and TRBJ2-5, with 8 bases lining up with TRBD2. J gave up 5 bases and V 2 bases, and 7 bases lay outside the gene matches. From germline, CDR1 is SGHTA and CDR2 FQGNSA. This CDR3 has 15 residues. CDR3 protein: CASSLKRESFETQYF. The CDR3 DNA reads as TGTGCCAGCAGCTTAAAGCGGGAGTCCTTTGAGACCCAGTACTTC. Full variable domain (rest looked up from reference TRBV7-2 and TRBJ2-5): GAGVSQSPSNKVTEKGKDVELRCDPISGHTALYWYRQSLGQGLEFLIYFQGNSAPDKSGLPSDRFSAERTGGSVSTLTIQRTQQEDSAVYLCASSLKRESFETQYFGPGTRLLVL.

The chain joins TRBV7-2 to TRBJ2-2, with TRBD1 identical over 8 bases. CDR1 SGHTA and CDR2 FQGNSA come from the germline V gene. The CDR3 totals 15 residues. The trim removed 7 bases at V and 1 base at J, leaving 5 bases unmatched. The CDR3 here is CASTHGTGNTGELFF. CDR3 in DNA: TGTGCCAGCACCCATGGGACAGGGAACACCGGGGAGCTGTTTTTT.

As regards this clone: Other nucleotide sequences from this sample produce the same CDR3. For the CDR3, the DNA is TGTGCCAGCAGCTGGACTAGCGGAGCTAACACCGGGGAGCTGTTTTTT. Protein: CASSWTSGANTGELFF. The chain links TRBV5-4 to TRBJ2-2, with 10 bases that match TRBD2. From germline, CDR1 is SGHNT and CDR2 YYREEE (reference sequence). With V trimmed by 3 bases and J by 2 bases, 4 bases remained unmatched. The CDR3 runs to 16 residues.

This rearrangement joins TRBV19 to TRBJ1-2; TRBD1 agrees at 11 bases. CDR3 length equals 15 residues. The V gene's germline CDR1 is LNHDA and CDR2 SQIVND (reference sequence). CDR3 coding DNA: TGTGCTTCTGAGGACAGGGGGCGATTCGGCTATGGCTACACCTTC. Its protein product is CASEDRGRFGYGYTF.

The DNA for the CDR3 is TGTGCCAGCAGTGAAGTCACGGGGGGCCATGGTGAGCAGTTCTTC. Its translation: CASSEVTGGHGEQFF. The chain combines TRBV6-1 with TRBJ2-1; D may be TRBD2 (7 bases). Per germline, CDR1 MNHNS and CDR2 SASEGT. The V end lost 1 base, the J end lost 9 bases, and 16 bases lay between the germline ends. The CDR3 runs to 15 residues.